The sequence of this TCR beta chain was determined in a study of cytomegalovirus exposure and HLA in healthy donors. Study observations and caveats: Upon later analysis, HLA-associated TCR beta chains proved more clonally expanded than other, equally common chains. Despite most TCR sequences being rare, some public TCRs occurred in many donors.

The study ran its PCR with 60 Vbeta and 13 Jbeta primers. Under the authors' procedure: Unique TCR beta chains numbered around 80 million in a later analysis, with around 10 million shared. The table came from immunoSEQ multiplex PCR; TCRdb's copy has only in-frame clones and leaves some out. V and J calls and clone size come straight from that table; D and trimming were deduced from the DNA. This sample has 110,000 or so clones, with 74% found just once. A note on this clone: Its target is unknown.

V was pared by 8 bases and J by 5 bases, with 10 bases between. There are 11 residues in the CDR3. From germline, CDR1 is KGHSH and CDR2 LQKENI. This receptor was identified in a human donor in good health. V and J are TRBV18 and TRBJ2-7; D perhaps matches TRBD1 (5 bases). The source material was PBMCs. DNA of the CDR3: TGTGCCAGCCGAAGCAGGGACGAGCAGTACTTC. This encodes CASRSRDEQYF.